This T cell receptor (beta chain) was captured by sequencing in a study of CD8+CD57+ T cells in acquired aplastic anemia. Across the whole study: Roughly 3 ug was the average amount of DNA from sorted CD4+ and CD8+ cells. Whole-study results and caveats: Patients did not significantly differ from controls in CD8+ Simpson's diversity. About 30 CD8+ CDR3 sequences occurred in both the patients and the controls.

Individuals selected for sequencing had exhibited CD8+CD57+ cell expansion on flow cytometry. Everyone among the patients had severe acquired aplastic anemia. Genomic DNA acted as the template from which TCR beta VDJ combination and CDR3 sequence profiling were carried out. TCRdb analysed the reads with MiXCR anew, one entry per CDR3 protein. This sample carries 200,000 to 250,000 distinct CDR3 sequences, about half of them seen once, and the ten largest clones take about 20%. This clonotype occurred a few times. As yet, its antigen is unknown. This CDR3 spans 12 amino acids. The germline gives CDR1 SEHNR, CDR2 FQNEAQ (reference sequence). Trimming stripped 5 bases from V and 0 bases from J, with 4 bases between.

Sequences were obtained from sorted CD4+, CD8+, or CD8+CD57+ T cells (not recorded which) from PBMCs. The receptor was isolated from a human donor with aplastic anemia. This chain links TRBV7-9 with TRBJ1-1; D is undetermined. The CDR3 DNA follows: TGTGCCAGCAGCCAAATGAACACTGAAGCTTTCTTT. Translated: CASSQMNTEAFF.